Shown below are 18 T cell receptor beta chains from a single sample sequenced in a study of cytomegalovirus exposure and HLA in healthy donors. The repertoire was sequenced with immunoSEQ multiplex PCR; TCRdb's copy has only in-frame clones and lacks some. The top ten hold about 2.2% of the sample, which has some 140,000 clones, just over 85% seen once. Specimen: PBMCs. These receptors originate from a human donor in good health.

The V call is TRBV15, the J call TRBJ1-4, with 8 bases aligning to TRBD1. This CDR3 is built from 14 residues. V shed 3 bases, J shed 6 bases, and the junction held 3 bases outside the gene matches. Germline V CDR1 and CDR2: LNHNV, YYDKDF (reference sequence). CDR3 bases: TGTGCCACCAGCAGGGAGACAGGGGATGAAAAACTGTTTTTT. Translating gives CATSRETGDEKLFF.

The V gene is TRBV7-9, the J gene TRBJ2-2, with 7 bases that match TRBD1. The ends lost 2 bases at V and 2 bases at J; junction bases unmatched: 2. CDR1 SEHNR and CDR2 FQNEAQ come from the germline V gene (reference sequence). CDR3 length: 15 residues. In DNA, the CDR3 is TGTGCCAGCAGCTTATGGGACAGTAACACCGGGGAGCTGTTTTTT. As protein: CASSLWDSNTGELFF.

The gene calls are TRBV9 and TRBJ2-2; weak D call: TRBD2 (6 bases). Per the germline V gene, CDR1 is SGDLS and CDR2 is YYNGEE. Trimming removed 1 base from V and 2 bases from J, with 9 bases in between. The CDR3 length is 15 residues. CDR3 residues: CASSVRGGNTGELFF. The CDR3 region has the DNA TGTGCCAGCAGCGTACGGGGAGGAAACACCGGGGAGCTGTTTTTT.

The chain employs TRBV4-1 and TRBJ1-2; the match to TRBD1 covers 11 bases. Germline-derived CDR1 and CDR2 are MGHRA and YSYEKL. The length of the CDR3 is 16 residues. J was trimmed by 4 bases and V by 4 bases; bases with no gene match: 8. CDR3 residues: CASSPDRGRPVYGYTF. The CDR3 nucleotides read TGCGCCAGCAGCCCGGACAGGGGGCGCCCAGTCTATGGCTACACCTTC.

The chain couples TRBV5-6 to TRBJ2-5; D is unresolved. Germline values: CDR1 SGHDT, CDR2 YYEEEE. This CDR3 contains 16 residues. The germline V and J ends were trimmed by 1 base and 5 bases, with 18 bases remaining between them. The CDR3 sequence is CASSLLTRSSRETQYF. The CDR3 nucleotides read TGTGCCAGCAGCTTGCTAACGCGTTCCTCCAGGGAGACCCAGTACTTC.

In regard to this clone: An end of the junction does not agree with germline; a read error may underlie this. The V and J genes are TRBV7-9 and TRBJ1-5; 8 positions agree with TRBD1. There are 16 residues in the CDR3. The V gene's germline CDR1 is SEHNR and CDR2 FQNEAQ (reference sequence). CDR3 DNA sequence: TGTGCCAGCAGCTTTACAGGGGGACGTAGCTATCAGCCCCAGCATTTT. Residues: CASSFTGGRSYQPQHF.

The J gene is TRBJ2-7, the V gene TRBV10-3; TRBD2 aligns across 8 bases. This CDR3 has 14 amino acids. Per the germline V gene, CDR1 is ENHRY and CDR2 is SYGVKD. The V gene end was trimmed by 5 bases and the J gene end by 4 bases; junction bases not matched to a gene: 7. The CDR3 region has the DNA TGTGCCATCAGTCCGAGAAGCGGGGGTTACGAGCAGTACTTC. It translates to CAISPRSGGYEQYF.

This chain links TRBV2 with TRBJ1-5; 9 bases are shared with TRBD1. Germline V lookup: CDR1 SNHLY, CDR2 FYNNEI. J was trimmed by 2 bases and V by 2 bases; bases with no gene match: 13. This CDR3 comprises 19 residues. CDR3 nucleotide sequence: TGTGCCAGCAGTGAAATAGGGACAGGGAAATTTTCGGGCAATCAGCCCCAGCATTTT. This sequence encodes CASSEIGTGKFSGNQPQHF.

The chain has TRBV19 and TRBJ1-3; 7 nucleotides align to TRBD1. CDR1 and CDR2 (germline): LNHDA, SQIVND (reference sequence). The CDR3 spans 16 residues. J gave up 1 base and V 5 bases, and 8 bases lay outside the gene matches. CDR3 region: CASSVTGRLSGNTIYF. The CDR3 DNA follows: TGTGCCAGTAGTGTGACAGGGCGACTATCTGGAAACACCATATATTTT.

V and J are TRBV4-3 and TRBJ2-3; no definite D call. The CDR3 is made up of 16 amino acids. V was cut by 0 bases and J by 2 bases, with 12 bases left in between. Looked up from germline, CDR1 is LGHNA and CDR2 is YSLEER. The CDR3 protein is CASSQDHSVATDTQYF. CDR3 DNA sequence: TGCGCCAGCAGCCAAGATCATTCTGTGGCCACAGATACGCAGTATTTT.

V gene TRBV30 combines with J gene TRBJ1-5, with D possibly being TRBD1 (5 bases). Trimming pared 0 bases from V and 6 bases from J, leaving 9 bases between. This CDR3 is 13 amino acids long. The germline V gene has CDR1 GTSNPN and CDR2 SVGIG (reference sequence). CDR3 in DNA: TGTGCCTGGAGTGTACAGGAGGGTCAGCCCCAGCATTTT. Translation gives CAWSVQEGQPQHF.

The chain joins TRBV2 to TRBJ1-4, with D perhaps TRBD1 (5 bases). The germline V and J ends were trimmed by 7 bases and 9 bases, with 18 bases remaining between them. The CDR3 has 14 amino acids. Germline V gene data show CDR1 as SNHLY and CDR2 as FYNNEI. The CDR3 DNA follows: TGTGCCAGCAAGGGGACTCCCCTGGGGAAAAAACTGTTTTTT. It codes for CASKGTPLGKKLFF.

This chain links TRBV2 with TRBJ1-3; D unclear. The germline CDR1 and CDR2 sequences are SNHLY and FYNNEI. Trimming left V 2 bases short and J 0 bases short, with 8 bases between. The CDR3 has 15 amino acids. CDR3 amino acids: CASSEIPGSGNTIYF. CDR3 DNA sequence: TGTGCCAGCAGTGAAATTCCGGGCTCTGGAAACACCATATATTTT.

The V gene is TRBV6-1, the J gene TRBJ1-2; 7 bases are shared with TRBD1. Germline V gene sequence: CDR1 MNHNS, CDR2 SASEGT. This CDR3 has 15 residues. Unmatched junction bases numbered 15, after V lost 6 bases and J lost 8 bases. The DNA of the CDR3 is TGTGCCAGCAGCCCCACCCCTGGACAGGCGGGCGGCTACACCTTC. Amino acid sequence: CASSPTPGQAGGYTF.

This rearrangement joins TRBV7-2 to TRBJ2-5; unclear D gene. The CDR3 loop spans 13 amino acids. Trimming removed 1 base from V and 2 bases from J, with 5 bases in between. Germline CDR1 reads SGHTA; CDR2 reads FQGNSA. CDR3: CASSLVQQETQYF. DNA for the CDR3: TGTGCCAGCAGCTTAGTGCAGCAAGAGACCCAGTACTTC.

The gene calls are TRBV28 and TRBJ1-5; a possible D gene is TRBD1 (5 bases). Looked up from germline, CDR1 is MDHEN and CDR2 is SYDVKM. Trimming pared 11 bases from V and 6 bases from J, leaving 14 bases between. This CDR3 spans 12 amino acids. The CDR3 DNA reads TGTGCCTCCAGACGGGGGTTTCAGCCCCAGCATTTT. Protein product: CASRRGFQPQHF.

The rearrangement uses TRBV28 and TRBJ1-2; D gene ambiguous. V shed 3 bases and J shed 8 bases, with 16 bases lying between them. The CDR3 totals 14 residues. CDR1 and CDR2 (germline): MDHEN, SYDVKM. The chain's CDR3 is CASSFVGIREGYTF. The DNA for the CDR3 is TGTGCCAGCAGTTTCGTGGGGATAAGGGAGGGCTACACCTTC.

This rearrangement joins TRBV28 to TRBJ1-1, with 7 bases that match TRBD1. The junction had 6 bases not matched to a gene; V was cut back by 1 base and J by 7 bases. Germline CDR1 reads MDHEN; CDR2 reads SYDVKM. The CDR3 totals 14 residues. CDR3 sequence: CASSLLGQGGEAFF. The CDR3 DNA follows: TGTGCCAGCAGTTTATTAGGGCAGGGGGGTGAAGCTTTCTTT.